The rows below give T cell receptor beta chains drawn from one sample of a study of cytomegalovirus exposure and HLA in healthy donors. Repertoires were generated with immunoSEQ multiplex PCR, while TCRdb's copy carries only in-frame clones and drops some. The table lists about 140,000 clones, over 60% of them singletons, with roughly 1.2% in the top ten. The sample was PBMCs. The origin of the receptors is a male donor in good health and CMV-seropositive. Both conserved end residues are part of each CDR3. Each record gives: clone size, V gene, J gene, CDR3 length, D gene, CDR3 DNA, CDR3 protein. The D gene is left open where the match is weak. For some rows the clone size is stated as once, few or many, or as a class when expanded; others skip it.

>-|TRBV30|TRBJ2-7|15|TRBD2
TGTGCCTGGAGTACCCGGACTAGCGGGAGTTGGGAGCAGTACTTC
CAWSTRTSGSWEQYF
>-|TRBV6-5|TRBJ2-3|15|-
TGTGCCAGCAGGGAGTGGGGGCCTAGCACAGATACGCAGTATTTT
CASREWGPSTDTQYF
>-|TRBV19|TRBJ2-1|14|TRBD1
TGTGCCAGTAGTACCGGGACAGGGGTCGATGAGCAGTTCTTC
CASSTGTGVDEQFF
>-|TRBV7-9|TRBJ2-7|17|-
TGTGCCAGCAGCTTAGTGGTGGGGCCGTTCCACACCTACGAGCAGTACTTC
CASSLVVGPFHTYEQYF
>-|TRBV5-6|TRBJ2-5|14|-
TGTGCCAGCAGCTTGTGGGGAGTCAGCGAGACCCAGTACTTC
CASSLWGVSETQYF
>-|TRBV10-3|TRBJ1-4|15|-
TGTGCCATCAGTGAGTCGGGCGGGACGGATGAAAAACTGTTTTTT
CAISESGGTDEKLFF
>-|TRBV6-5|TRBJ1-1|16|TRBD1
TGTGCCAGCAGTTACTCGAGTGGGACAGGGAACACTGAGGCTTTCTTT
CASSYSSGTGNTEAFF
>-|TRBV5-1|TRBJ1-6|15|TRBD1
TGCGCCAGCAAATGGGACAGGGTATCGGATTCACCCCTCCACTTT
CASKWDRVSDSPLHF
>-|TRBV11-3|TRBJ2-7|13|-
TGTGCCAGCAGCTTATCCGGCAGGGGCGAGCAGTACTTC
CASSLSGRGEQYF
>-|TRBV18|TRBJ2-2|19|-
TGTGCCAGCTCACCCCACGAACTTAGGGGCGGTCACAACACCGGGGAGCTGTTTTTT
CASSPHELRGGHNTGELFF
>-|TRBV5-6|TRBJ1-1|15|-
TGTGCCAGCAGCTTGCTGGGGCTGAGGAACACTGAAGCTTTCTTT
CASSLLGLRNTEAFF
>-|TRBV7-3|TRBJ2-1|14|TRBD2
TGTGCCAGCAGCACGCAAACAAGCGGGGGTGAGCAGTTCTTC
CASSTQTSGGEQFF
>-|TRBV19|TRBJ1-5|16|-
TGTGCCAGTAGTATAGGTAGGGGAATGGGCAATCAGCCCCAGCATTTT
CASSIGRGMGNQPQHF
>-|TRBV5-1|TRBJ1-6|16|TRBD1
TGCGCCAGCAGCGAAGACAGGGTGGGCTCAGGTTCACCCCTCCACTTT
CASSEDRVGSGSPLHF
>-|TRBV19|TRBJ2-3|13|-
TGTGCCAGTAGTTTCGGAGGTACAGATACGCAGTATTTT
CASSFGGTDTQYF
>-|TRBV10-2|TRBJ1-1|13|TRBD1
TGCGCCACCAGGGACAGGGAAGGGACTGAAGCTTTCTTT
CATRDREGTEAFF
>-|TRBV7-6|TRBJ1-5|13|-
TGTGCCAGCAGCTTAGAAGGGGATCAGCCCCAGCATTTT
CASSLEGDQPQHF
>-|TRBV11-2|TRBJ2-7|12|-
TGTGCCAGCAGCTTGAGCTTGGTCGAGCAGTACTTC
CASSLSLVEQYF
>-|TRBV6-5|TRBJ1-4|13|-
TGTGCCAGCAGCAGACAGGCGAATGAAAAACTGTTTTTT
CASSRQANEKLFF
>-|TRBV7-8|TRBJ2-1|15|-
TGTGCCAGCAGCTCCTCTAACGGACTAAAAACTGAGCAGTTCTTC
CASSSSNGLKTEQFF
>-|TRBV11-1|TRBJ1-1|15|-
TGTGCCAGCAGCTTAGTGGGGGGTCTCAACACTGAAGCTTTCTTT
CASSLVGGLNTEAFF
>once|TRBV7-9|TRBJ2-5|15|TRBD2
TGTGCCAGCAGCTTTAGCGGGAACCGCCAAGAGACCCAGTACTTC
CASSFSGNRQETQYF
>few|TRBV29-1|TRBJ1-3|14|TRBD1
TGCAGCGTAGGACAGGGGGCTTCTGGAAACACCATATATTTT
CSVGQGASGNTIYF
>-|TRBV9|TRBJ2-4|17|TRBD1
TGTGCCAGCAGCGCAACCGGAGGACAGGGGGGCGAAAACATTCAGTACTTC
CASSATGGQGGENIQYF
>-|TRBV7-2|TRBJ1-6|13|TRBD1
TGTGCCAGCAGACCTACAGGGGACTCACCCCTCCACTTT
CASRPTGDSPLHF
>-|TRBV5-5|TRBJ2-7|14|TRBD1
TGTGCCAGCAGCTTGGAGGGACAGGGTGTTCAGCAGTACTTC
CASSLEGQGVQQYF